This TCR beta chain was captured by sequencing in a study of T cell responses to AZD1222 COVID-19 vaccine. CDR1 and CDR2 (germline): SGHNT, YYREEE (reference sequence). This CDR3 has 13 amino acids. Trimming shortened V by 4 bases and J by 4 bases, and 10 bases separated the two germline ends. Profiled with immunoSEQ multiplex PCR; TCRdb holds only in-frame clones, not every one. There are 150,000 to 200,000 clones in the sample; 85% to 90% occur only once, and roughly 10% lies in the top ten. Study findings and constraints: Females made up more of the donors, who were largely white British, and clonal diversity may have come out too low.

Notes on this clone: No antigen is known for it.

The rearrangement uses TRBV5-4 and TRBJ2-3; D may be TRBD1 or TRBD2 (5 bases each). This TCR was recovered from an adult who received the AZD1222 COVID-19 vaccine. The sample consisted of peripheral blood, taken 28 days after the second AZD1222 dose. The CDR3 nucleotides are TGTGCCAGCAGCCCGGTGGGGGCAGATACGCAGTATTTT. Amino acid sequence: CASSPVGADTQYF.